This TCR beta chain came from a study of response to subunit inactivated influenza vaccine. TCRdb reprocessed the RT-PCR reads with MiXCR, giving one entry per CDR3 protein. Among 500,000 or so distinct CDR3 sequences listed, approximately 16% were seen once. With regard to this clonotype: Antigen: not known.

The CDR3 covers 16 residues. V was pared by 4 bases and J by 8 bases, with 19 bases between. Looked up from germline, CDR1 is SGHRS and CDR2 is YFSETQ. Broader study findings: Authors suggested seasonal influenza vaccinations each recruit few new T cells.

V usage is TRBV5-1 and J usage is TRBJ1-6, with D maybe TRBD1 (5 bases). This specimen was CD4+ T cells sorted from PBMCs, taken less than 30 months after vaccination. The receptor comes from a man aged 45-69 years who received an inactivated influenza vaccine. The CDR3: CASSAGTATGDSPLHF. Here the CDR3 DNA reads TGCGCCAGCAGCGCAGGGACTGCGACTGGAGATTCACCCCTCCACTTT. Based on the CDR3 plus reference TRBV5-1 and TRBJ1-6, the full variable domain is KAGVTQTPRYLIKTRGQQVTLSCSPISGHRSVSWYQQTPGQGLQFLFEYFSETQRNKGNFPGRFSGRQFSNSRSEMNVSTLELGDSALYLCASSAGTATGDSPLHFGNGTRLTVT.